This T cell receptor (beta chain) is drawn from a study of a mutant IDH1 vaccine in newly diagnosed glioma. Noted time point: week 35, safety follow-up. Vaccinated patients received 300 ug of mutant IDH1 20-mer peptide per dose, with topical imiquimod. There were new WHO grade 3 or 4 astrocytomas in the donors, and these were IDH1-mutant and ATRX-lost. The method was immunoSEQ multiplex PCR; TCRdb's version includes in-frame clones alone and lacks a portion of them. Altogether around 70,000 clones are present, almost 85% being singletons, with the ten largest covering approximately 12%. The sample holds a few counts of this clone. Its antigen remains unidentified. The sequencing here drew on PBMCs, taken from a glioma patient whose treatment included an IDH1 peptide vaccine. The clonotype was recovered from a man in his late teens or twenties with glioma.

The CDR3 sequence: CASSMNRATEAFF. Written as DNA, the CDR3 is TGTGCCAGTAGTATGAACAGGGCCACTGAAGCTTTCTTT. This chain joins TRBV19 and TRBJ1-1, with D possibly being TRBD1 (6 bases). The CDR3 has 13 amino acids. Germline lookup yields CDR1 LNHDA and CDR2 SQIVND (reference sequence). V dropped 3 bases and J dropped 4 bases, with 9 bases sitting between them. Complete variable domain (other parts from reference TRBV19 and TRBJ1-1): DGGITQSPKYLFRKEGQNVTLSCEQNLNHDAMYWYRQDPGQGLRLIYYSQIVNDFQKGDIAEGYSVSREKKESFPLTVTSAQKNPTAFYLCASSMNRATEAFFGQGTRLTVV.